This record concerns one T cell receptor beta chain sequence. As yet, its antigen is unknown. PCR used 60 Vbeta primers and 13 Jbeta primers. Repertoires were generated with immunoSEQ multiplex PCR, while TCRdb's copy carries only in-frame clones and drops some. This sample has roughly 200,000 clones, with 70% found just once. Healthy bone marrow donors made up the donors. This specimen comes from a study of cytomegalovirus exposure and HLA in healthy donors. Study results and limitations: Follow-up analysis later connected one missense variant in DCLRE1C with trimming of TCR beta V- and J-genes. The authors judged a highly shared variant cluster likely a sequencing artifact.

Unmatched junction bases numbered 7, after V lost 1 base and J lost 5 bases. The CDR3 length is 16 residues. Germline V CDR1 and CDR2: SGHDN, FVKESK. Specimen: PBMCs. The chain carries TRBV14 and TRBJ2-5; 10 bases map to TRBD2. This sequence was found in a man between 35 and 55 years old in good health and CMV-seropositive. CDR3 protein: CASSQGTSGALETQYF. The CDR3 DNA sequence: TGTGCCAGCAGCCAAGGTACTAGCGGGGCTTTGGAGACCCAGTACTTC.